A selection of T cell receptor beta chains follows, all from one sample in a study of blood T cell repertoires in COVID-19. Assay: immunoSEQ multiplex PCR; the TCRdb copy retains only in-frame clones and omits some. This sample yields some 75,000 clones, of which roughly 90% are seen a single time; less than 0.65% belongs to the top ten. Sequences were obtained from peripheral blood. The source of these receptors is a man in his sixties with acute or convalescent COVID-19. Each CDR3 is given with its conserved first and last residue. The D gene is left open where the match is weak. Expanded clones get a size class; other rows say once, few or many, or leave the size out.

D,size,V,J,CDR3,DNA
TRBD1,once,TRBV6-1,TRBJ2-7,CASSEALGQSSYEQYF,TGTGCCAGCAGTGAAGCGCTGGGACAGAGCTCCTACGAGCAGTACTTC
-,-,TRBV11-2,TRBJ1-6,CASSLGEGQPLHF,TGTGCCAGCAGCTTAGGGGAGGGCCAGCCCCTCCACTTT
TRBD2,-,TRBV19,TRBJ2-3,CASTQTSDTDTQYF,TGTGCCAGTACCCAGACTAGCGACACAGATACGCAGTATTTT
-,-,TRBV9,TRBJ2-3,CASSFHSTASTDTQYF,TGTGCCAGCAGCTTCCACTCGACAGCCAGCACAGATACGCAGTATTTT
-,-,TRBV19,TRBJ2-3,CASSGGNTQYF,TGTGCCAGTAGTGGGGGGAATACGCAGTATTTT
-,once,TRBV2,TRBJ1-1,CASTQTENTEAFF,TGTGCCAGCACTCAGACAGAGAACACTGAAGCTTTCTTT
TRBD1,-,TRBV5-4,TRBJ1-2,CATSSQGGGGYTF,TGTGCCACCAGTAGTCAGGGGGGTGGCGGCTACACCTTC
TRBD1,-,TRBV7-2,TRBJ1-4,CASSLPDRGREKLFF,TGTGCCAGCAGCTTACCGGACAGGGGGCGGGAAAAACTGTTTTTT
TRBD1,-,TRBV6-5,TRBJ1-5,CASSRDRGQPQHF,TGTGCCAGCAGCCGGGACAGGGGGCAGCCCCAGCATTTT
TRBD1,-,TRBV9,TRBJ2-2,CASSVRTGLNTGELFF,TGTGCCAGCAGCGTGCGGACAGGGTTGAACACCGGGGAGCTGTTTTTT
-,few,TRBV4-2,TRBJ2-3,CASSQVTRQDTQYF,TGTGCCAGCAGCCAAGTAACTAGACAAGATACGCAGTATTTT
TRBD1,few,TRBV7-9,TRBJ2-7,CASSPRQGATYEQYF,TGTGCCAGCAGTCCAAGACAGGGGGCCACCTACGAGCAGTACTTC
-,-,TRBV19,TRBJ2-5,CASSIGERETQYF,TGTGCCAGTAGTATAGGGGAGCGGGAGACCCAGTACTTC
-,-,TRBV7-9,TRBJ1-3,CASSLAGNPSGNTIYF,TGTGCCAGCAGCTTGGCAGGGAACCCCTCTGGAAACACCATATATTTT
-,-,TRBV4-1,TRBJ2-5,CASSIAGGETQYF,TGCGCCAGCAGCATTGCCGGCGGGGAGACCCAGTACTTC
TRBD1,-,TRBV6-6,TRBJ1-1,CASRPQGTNTEAFF,TGTGCCAGCAGACCACAGGGGACGAACACTGAAGCTTTCTTT
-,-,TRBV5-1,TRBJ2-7,CASSLGLAPTYEQYF,TGCGCCAGCAGCTTAGGCCTAGCGCCTACCTACGAGCAGTACTTC
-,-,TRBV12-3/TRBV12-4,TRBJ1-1,CASSITRGTEAFF,TGTGCCAGCAGTATTACCAGGGGTACTGAAGCTTTCTTT
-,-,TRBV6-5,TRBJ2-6,CASSRRRAGANVLTF,TGTGCCAGCAGTCGTCGACGGGCTGGGGCCAACGTCCTGACTTTC
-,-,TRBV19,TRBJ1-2,CASSIPGEYGYTF,TGTGCCAGTAGTATTCCGGGGGAATATGGCTACACCTTC
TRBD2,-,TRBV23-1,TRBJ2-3,CASSQTPERGGRTDTQYF,TGCGCCAGCAGTCAAACTCCGGAGCGGGGGGGCCGCACAGATACGCAGTATTTT
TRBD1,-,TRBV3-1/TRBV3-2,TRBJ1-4,CASSRDSLQEKLFF,TGTGCCAGCAGCCGGGACAGCCTTCAGGAAAAACTGTTTTTT
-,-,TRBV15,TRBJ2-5,CATSSPGKETQYF,TGTGCCACCAGCAGTCCCGGGAAAGAGACCCAGTACTTC
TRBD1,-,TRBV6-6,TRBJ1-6,CASRNDRGPSPLHF,TGTGCCAGCAGAAACGACAGGGGGCCTTCACCCCTCCACTTT
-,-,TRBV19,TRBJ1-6,CASNPRQSNSPLHF,TGTGCCAGTAACCCGAGACAGAGCAATTCACCCCTCCACTTT
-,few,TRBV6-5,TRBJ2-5,CASSYVRGAETQYF,TGTGCCAGCAGTTACGTCAGGGGCGCAGAGACCCAGTACTTC
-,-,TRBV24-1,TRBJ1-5,CATSDSGWYQPQHF,TGTGCCACCAGTGATAGCGGCTGGTATCAGCCCCAGCATTTT
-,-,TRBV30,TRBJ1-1,CAWSLTANTEAFF,TGTGCCTGGAGCTTGACAGCTAACACTGAAGCTTTCTTT
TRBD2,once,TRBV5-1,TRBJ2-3,CASSLFGGGFTDTQYF,TGCGCCAGCAGCTTGTTCGGCGGGGGATTCACAGATACGCAGTATTTT
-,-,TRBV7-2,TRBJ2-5,CASVAGQETQYF,TGTGCCAGCGTGGCGGGGCAAGAGACCCAGTACTTC
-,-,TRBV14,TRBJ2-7,CASSQDRSRGRYEQYF,TGTGCCAGCAGCCAAGATCGGAGTAGGGGGAGATACGAGCAGTACTTC
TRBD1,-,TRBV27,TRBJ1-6,CASSWGTGSSPLHF,TGTGCCAGCAGTTGGGGGACAGGGAGTTCACCCCTCCACTTT